The 29 T cell receptor beta chains below come from one sample, sequenced in a study of OX40 agonist ivuxolimab in advanced cancers. Data came from immunoSEQ multiplex PCR; TCRdb stores just in-frame clones and leaves some out. The sample lists fewer than 130,000 clones, roughly nine tenths occurring once. Source: CD4+ or CD8+ T cells sorted from blood, taken in a trial of the OX40 agonist ivuxolimab. These receptors came from an adult with an advanced solid tumor such as melanoma, head and neck, liver or kidney cancer.

The chain uses TRBV6-1 and TRBJ1-2, with D tentatively TRBD1 (6 bases). Trimming stripped 6 bases from V and 8 bases from J, with 16 bases between. CDR1 MNHNS and CDR2 SASEGT come from the germline V gene. This CDR3 is 13 amino acids long. In nucleotides, the CDR3 is TGTGCCAGCAGCCCGGGGGTTGGGGGCGGCTACACCTTC. This gives the protein CASSPGVGGGYTF.

The rearrangement links TRBV2 to TRBJ1-3, with D perhaps matching TRBD1 (6 bases). Germline CDR1 and CDR2: SNHLY and FYNNEI. The V and J ends lost 7 bases and 4 bases respectively, with 17 bases between them. The CDR3 contains 15 residues. In nucleotides, the CDR3 is TGTGCCAGCACTCTTGGACAGCCGATAGGAAACACCATATATTTT. As protein: CASTLGQPIGNTIYF. The variable domain in full, with the rest retrieved from reference TRBV2 and TRBJ1-3, is EPEVTQTPSHQVTQMGQEVILRCVPISNHLYFYWYRQILGQKVEFLVSFYNNEISEKSEIFDDQFSVERPDGSNFTLKIRSTKLEDSAMYFCASTLGQPIGNTIYFGEGSWLTVV.

Remarks on this clone: At the DNA level, this CDR3 is encoded by other sequences in the same sample as well. This sequence joins TRBV9 and TRBJ2-5, with D possibly TRBD2 on 5 matching bases. V was shortened by 0 bases and J by 2 bases, with 5 bases between the two germline ends. This CDR3 is 13 amino acids long. Germline CDR1 SGDLS, CDR2 YYNGEE. The chain's CDR3 is CASSVAGQETQYF. The CDR3 coding sequence is TGTGCCAGCAGCGTAGCGGGGCAAGAGACCCAGTACTTC.

The chain is built from TRBV30 and TRBJ2-2; D remains unclear. Trimming took off 2 bases at V and 1 base at J, with 8 bases between the two ends. The CDR3 loop spans 14 amino acids. The germline gives CDR1 GTSNPN, CDR2 SVGIG (reference sequence). The CDR3 DNA reads TGTGCCTGGAGTCGGACGGAGAACACCGGGGAGCTGTTTTTT. Its translation is CAWSRTENTGELFF.

J is TRBJ1-1 and V is TRBV11-2; D unclear. Trimming removed 4 bases at V and 1 base at J, with 7 bases between. Per germline, CDR1 SGHAT and CDR2 FQNNGV. The CDR3 is 13 amino acids. DNA for the CDR3: TGTGCCAGCAGCTCCGACGGGAACACTGAAGCTTTCTTT. It yields the protein CASSSDGNTEAFF.

The rearrangement joins TRBV29-1 to TRBJ1-1; D remains ambiguous. The V end was cut by 7 bases, the J end by 4 bases, with 16 bases between. CDR1 is SQVTM and CDR2 is ANQGSEA in the germline V gene. The length of the CDR3 is 13 residues. CDR3 residues: CSGCMGSSTEAFF. The CDR3 DNA reads as TGCAGCGGTTGTATGGGGTCGAGCACTGAAGCTTTCTTT.

The V call is TRBV5-6, the J call TRBJ1-1; D unresolved. Per the germline V gene, CDR1 is SGHDT and CDR2 is YYEEEE. V was shortened by 0 bases and J by 2 bases, with 5 bases between the two germline ends. The CDR3 has 13 residues. CDR3 bases: TGTGCCAGCAGCTTGGTGGCCAACACTGAAGCTTTCTTT. Translation: CASSLVANTEAFF.

This clone occurred a few times. The V call is TRBV12-5, the J call TRBJ2-1; 10 bases match TRBD2. There are 21 residues in the CDR3. Germline lookup yields CDR1 LGHNT and CDR2 FRNRAP. After removal of 0 bases from V and 0 bases from J, the junction contained 14 bases not matched to a gene. The CDR3, as DNA: TGTGCTAGTGGTTTGGTCCCCGGGGCTAGCGGGAGATGGGTCTCCTACAATGAGCAGTTCTTC. It specifies CASGLVPGASGRWVSYNEQFF.

The rearrangement links TRBV10-2 to TRBJ1-5, with D possibly being TRBD1 (5 bases). V was pared by 6 bases and J by 0 bases, with 18 bases between. CDR1 is WSHSY and CDR2 is SAAADI in the germline V gene. The CDR3 contains 17 residues. As DNA, the CDR3 is TGCGCCAGCAGGGGGGTAGTCGGGGGGAATAGCAATCAGCCCCAGCATTTT. Translated, it gives CASRGVVGGNSNQPQHF.

This clone was seen once. V is TRBV13 and J is TRBJ2-3, with a possible D match to TRBD1 (6 bases). The length of the CDR3 is 19 residues. From germline, CDR1 is PRHDT and CDR2 FYEKMQ (reference sequence). Trimming took 3 bases from V and 5 from J, leaving 27 bases between them. CDR3 protein: CASSFRPFESGTLGDTQYF. The CDR3 bases are TGTGCCAGCAGCTTCCGACCTTTTGAGTCAGGGACACTAGGAGATACGCAGTATTTT.

The rearrangement links TRBV6-1 to TRBJ2-4, with 10 bases aligning to TRBD1. The germline V gene encodes CDR1 MNHNS and CDR2 SASEGT. With 5 bases clipped from V and 7 bases from J, the junction kept 5 bases outside the gene matches. This CDR3 is built from 14 residues. The DNA of the CDR3 is TGTGCCAGCAGTATGGGACAGGGGATGAACATTCAGTACTTC. As protein: CASSMGQGMNIQYF.

CDR3 nucleotide sequence: TGTGCCAGCAGCCAAGAGAGGCGGGATGAGCAGTTCTTC. Translation gives CASSQERRDEQFF. The chain recombines TRBV14 with TRBJ2-1, with a possible D match to TRBD2 (5 bases). Trimming shortened V by 0 bases and J by 8 bases, and 8 bases separated the two germline ends. Germline V CDR1 and CDR2: SGHDN, FVKESK. This CDR3 region has 13 residues.

The chain recombines TRBV19 with TRBJ1-4; maybe TRBD1 (5 bases). Germline V gives CDR1 LNHDA, CDR2 SQIVND (reference sequence). The CDR3 runs to 15 residues. V lost 4 bases, J lost 5 bases, and 14 bases lay in between. CDR3 residues: CASSRRDVSNEKLFF. CDR3 in DNA: TGTGCCAGTAGTAGACGGGACGTATCAAATGAAAAACTGTTTTTT.

This clone occurred once. The chain couples TRBV30 to TRBJ1-3, with unresolved D. This CDR3 has 12 amino acids. Germline-derived CDR1 and CDR2 are GTSNPN and SVGIG (reference sequence). Trimming shortened V by 2 bases and J by 3 bases, and 5 bases separated the two germline ends. The CDR3 spells CAWSPLGNTIYF. The CDR3 bases are TGTGCCTGGAGTCCGCTTGGAAACACCATATATTTT.

V gene TRBV7-2 combines with J gene TRBJ2-7; perhaps D is TRBD1 or TRBD2 (5 bases each). The germline V and J ends were trimmed by 5 bases and 11 bases, with 19 bases remaining between them. The CDR3 runs to 13 residues. Germline lookup yields CDR1 SGHTA and CDR2 FQGNSA. CDR3 coding DNA: TGTGCCAGCAGCCTCCAGGGCGCCTGGGGGAAGTACTTC. As protein: CASSLQGAWGKYF.

J is TRBJ1-5 and V is TRBV21-1; the tabulated D call, TRBD1, remains unverified against the DNA. TRBV21-1 is termed a pseudogene. This CDR3 has 17 residues. The CDR3: CASSKPRGGLGDQPQHF. In nucleotides, the CDR3 is TGTGCCAGCAGCAAACCGAGAGGGGGTCTAGGTGATCAGCCCCAGCATTTT.

The chain uses TRBV28 and TRBJ2-5; D is tentatively TRBD1 or TRBD2 (5 bases each). Trimming shortened V by 2 bases and J by 3 bases, and 10 bases separated the two germline ends. CDR3 length equals 14 residues. CDR1 MDHEN and CDR2 SYDVKM come from the germline V gene. CDR3 sequence: CASSLEGTKETQYF. CDR3 nucleotides: TGTGCCAGCAGTTTAGAAGGGACCAAAGAGACCCAGTACTTC.

This clone was observed a single time. CDR3 sequence: CASSVGGDDEKLFF. In DNA, the CDR3 is TGTGCCAGCAGCGTAGGAGGGGATGATGAAAAACTGTTTTTT. This chain links TRBV9 with TRBJ1-4; possible D gene TRBD1, 5 bases. CDR3 length: 14 residues. V lost 0 bases, J lost 6 bases, and 9 bases lay in between. Germline CDR1 is SGDLS and CDR2 is YYNGEE. Combining the CDR3 with reference TRBV9 and TRBJ1-4 gives the whole variable domain DSGVTQTPKHLITATGQRVTLRCSPRSGDLSVYWYQQSLDQGLQFLIQYYNGEERAKGNILERFSAQQFPDLHSELNLSSLELGDSALYFCASSVGGDDEKLFFGSGTQLSVL.

The rearrangement links TRBV28 to TRBJ1-6; TRBD1 agrees at 8 bases. Trimming removed 5 bases from V and 7 bases from J; junction bases left unmatched: 7. Germline-derived CDR1 and CDR2 are MDHEN and SYDVKM. The CDR3 extends over 15 amino acids. In DNA, the CDR3 is TGTGCCAGCAGTCGACGGACAGGGTACAATTCACCCCTCCACTTT. Translating gives CASSRRTGYNSPLHF.

J is TRBJ2-2 and V is TRBV11-2, with D maybe TRBD1 (6 bases). This CDR3 has 15 amino acids. The V end was cut by 4 bases, the J end by 3 bases, with 12 bases between. Germline V lookup: CDR1 SGHAT, CDR2 FQNNGV. CDR3 sequence reads: CASSYTGRDTGELFF. Written as DNA, the CDR3 is TGTGCCAGCAGCTATACAGGGCGAGACACCGGGGAGCTGTTTTTT.

The genes are TRBV30 and TRBJ1-1, with no clear D. Germline CDR1 and CDR2: GTSNPN and SVGIG (reference sequence). The CDR3 runs 12 residues. Trimming stripped 2 bases from V and 0 bases from J, with 4 bases between. CDR3 DNA: TGTGCCTGGAGTCGCCTGAACACTGAAGCTTTCTTT. Encoded protein: CAWSRLNTEAFF. Drawing the rest from reference TRBV30 and TRBJ1-1, the complete variable domain is SQTIHQWPATLVQPVGSPLSLECTVEGTSNPNLYWYRQAAGRGLQLLFYSVGIGQISSEVPQNLSASRPQDRQFILSSKKLLLSDSGFYLCAWSRLNTEAFFGQGTRLTVV.

This chain joins TRBV7-3 and TRBJ1-2; D ambiguous. From germline, CDR1 is SGHTA and CDR2 FQGTGA. This CDR3 is 14 amino acids long. The V gene lost 1 base and the J gene lost 7 bases, with 13 bases spanning the gap. CDR3: CASSLNVGDGGYTF. For the CDR3, the DNA is TGTGCCAGCAGCTTAAACGTTGGGGATGGTGGCTACACCTTC.

J is TRBJ2-3 and V is TRBV4-3; a weak D match, TRBD2 (6 bases). The length of the CDR3 is 13 residues. Germline CDR1 reads LGHNA; CDR2 reads YSLEER. Between the trimmed V and J ends, which lost 0 bases and 6 bases, there was a span of 7 bases. This chain's CDR3 is CASSQDRGDTQYF. As DNA, the CDR3 is TGCGCCAGCAGCCAAGATCGGGGGGATACGCAGTATTTT.

The rearrangement uses TRBV10-3 and TRBJ2-7, with 7 bases matching TRBD1. CDR3 length: 15 residues. The germline CDR1 and CDR2 sequences are ENHRY and SYGVKD. V was pared by 4 bases and J by 2 bases, with 8 bases of the junction left unmatched. The CDR3 sequence is CAISGGTEPTYEQYF. The CDR3 DNA sequence: TGTGCCATCAGTGGGGGGACAGAACCCACCTACGAGCAGTACTTC.

The V gene is TRBV28, the J gene TRBJ1-1; tentatively, D is TRBD1 (5 bases). Per germline, CDR1 MDHEN and CDR2 SYDVKM. There are 15 residues in the CDR3. V lost 1 base, J lost 10 bases, and 19 bases lay in between. The CDR3 spells CASSLYGPAGFRAFF. The DNA of the CDR3 is TGTGCCAGCAGTTTATACGGACCTGCAGGGTTTAGAGCTTTCTTT.

This rearrangement joins TRBV19 to TRBJ2-1, with D unclear. CDR3 size: 16 residues. Trimming removed 2 bases from V and 7 bases from J, with 18 bases in between. The germline V gene has CDR1 LNHDA and CDR2 SQIVND (reference sequence). The chain's CDR3 is CASSITLVALFNEQFF. The CDR3 DNA follows: TGTGCCAGTAGTATAACTCTAGTTGCCCTTTTTAATGAGCAGTTCTTC.

The chain has TRBV6-6 and TRBJ2-5; TRBD1 might be the D (7 bases). CDR3 length: 15 residues. The germline CDR1 and CDR2 sequences are MNHNY and SVGAGI (reference sequence). V was clipped by 0 bases and J by 2 bases, with 10 bases between them. CDR3 bases: TGTGCCAGCAGTTACTCCGGGGGACAGCAAGAGACCCAGTACTTC. Its protein is CASSYSGGQQETQYF.

The chain couples TRBV7-9 to TRBJ1-1; TRBD1 agrees at 7 bases. V was pared by 1 base and J by 6 bases, with 8 bases of the junction left unmatched. This CDR3 contains 15 residues. The germline CDR1 and CDR2 sequences are SEHNR and FQNEAQ (reference sequence). For the CDR3, the DNA is TGTGCCAGCAGCTTAGTTCAGGGGGGGACCGCTGAAGCTTTCTTT. Translated: CASSLVQGGTAEAFF.

CDR3 protein: CASLKRELPGELFF. Here the CDR3 DNA reads TGTGCCAGCCTAAAGCGGGAGCTGCCCGGGGAGCTGTTTTTT. This chain uses TRBV19 with TRBJ2-2; TRBD2 matches 8 bases. The length of the CDR3 is 14 residues. V trimming: 9 bases; J trimming: 6 bases; junction bases outside the gene matches: 9. CDR1 LNHDA and CDR2 SQIVND come from the germline V gene (reference sequence). Filled out from reference TRBV19 and TRBJ2-2, the complete variable domain reads DGGITQSPKYLFRKEGQNVTLSCEQNLNHDAMYWYRQDPGQGLRLIYYSQIVNDFQKGDIAEGYSVSREKKESFPLTVTSAQKNPTAFYLCASLKRELPGELFFGEGSRLTVL.